The 25 T cell receptor beta chains below were found in one sample sequenced in a study of CD8 T cells in ankylosing spondylitis (dated by TCRdb to about 2017). Library creation used 5' RACE. Instrument on record: Illumina HiSeq 2500. TCRdb passed the public sequencing reads through fastp at Q25 and MiXCR, retaining productive beta sequences. Rows are unified per CDR3 protein, each entry keeping the most common DNA and genes. This sample has roughly 97,000 distinct CDR3 sequences in its table, and about 8.5% of those were observed once. The ten top clones hold roughly 9.9% of the sample. The sequencing input was blood, either unsorted or a sorted T cell fraction (not recorded which). The receptors derive from a male donor with ankylosing spondylitis or in good health (not recorded which).

The J gene is TRBJ2-1, the V gene TRBV7-8; either TRBD1 or TRBD2 may fit D (5 bases each). Trimming left V 5 bases short and J 6 bases short, with 14 bases between. The CDR3 contains 14 residues. Per the germline V gene, CDR1 is SGHVS and CDR2 is FQNEAQ. This chain's CDR3 is CASSLWTGGNEQFF. Here the CDR3 DNA reads TGTGCCAGCAGCCTCTGGACTGGGGGCAATGAGCAGTTCTTC. The full variable domain, in which reference TRBV7-8 and TRBJ2-1 provide the parts outside the CDR3, is GAGVSQSPRYKVAKRGQDVALRCDPISGHVSLFWYQQALGQGPEFLTYFQNEAQLDKSGLPSDRFFAERPEGSVSTLKIQRTQQEDSAVYLCASSLWTGGNEQFFGPGTRLTVL.

This clonotype was counted ten times or more. The rearrangement joins TRBV7-2 to TRBJ2-1; D is ambiguous. From germline, CDR1 is SGHTA and CDR2 FQGNSA. The germline V and J ends were trimmed by 5 bases and 4 bases, with 12 bases remaining between them. The CDR3 spans 14 residues. The CDR3 DNA sequence: TGTGCCAGCAGCGACCCCCCCGCTTACAATGAGCAGTTCTTC. The encoded protein is CASSDPPAYNEQFF.

This clonotype was recorded many times. V gene TRBV12-3 or TRBV12-4 combines with J gene TRBJ2-1, with 9 bases lining up with TRBD1. This CDR3 contains 15 residues. V trimming: 6 bases; J trimming: 4 bases; junction bases outside the gene matches: 7. This CDR3 is CASRPTGGRYNEQFF. The CDR3, as DNA: TGTGCCAGCAGGCCCACAGGGGGCCGTTACAATGAGCAGTTCTTC.

The sample holds many counts of this clonotype. The chain recombines TRBV20-1 with TRBJ2-1; D may be TRBD2 (6 bases). V lost 3 bases and J 1 base, leaving 13 bases between the germline ends. Germline-derived CDR1 and CDR2 are DFQATT and SNEGSKA (reference sequence). CDR3 length: 15 residues. In DNA form, the CDR3 reads TGCAGTGCTAGCCCCGCGGCGGGGTCCTACAATGAGCAGTTCTTC. Amino acids: CSASPAAGSYNEQFF.

In its sample, this clonotype was seen many times. J is TRBJ1-5 and V is TRBV12-3 or TRBV12-4; 7 bases are shared with TRBD1. The junction had 8 bases not matched to a gene; V was cut back by 7 bases and J by 5 bases. CDR3 size: 14 residues. The CDR3 loop reads CASNRQGSHQPQHF. CDR3 DNA sequence: TGTGCCAGCAACAGACAGGGTTCCCATCAGCCCCAGCATTTT.

This clonotype occurred many times. The V gene is TRBV20-1, the J gene TRBJ2-1, with 8 bases fitting TRBD2. Germline V gene lookup returns CDR1 DFQATT and CDR2 SNEGSKA (reference sequence). The CDR3 contains 13 residues. With 6 bases clipped from V and 3 bases from J, the junction kept 4 bases outside the gene matches. CDR3: CSAATSGYNEQFF. CDR3 nucleotide sequence: TGCAGTGCCGCTACTAGCGGCTACAATGAGCAGTTCTTC.

This clonotype appeared many times. This chain connects TRBV6-2 or TRBV6-3 to TRBJ2-1; TRBD2 might be the D (5 bases). The CDR3 totals 13 residues. The V end was cut by 2 bases, the J end by 10 bases, with 12 bases between. The germline gives CDR1 MNHEY, CDR2 SVGEGT. CDR3 in amino acids: CASSYPDFREQFF. In DNA, the CDR3 is TGTGCCAGCAGTTACCCGGACTTCCGGGAGCAGTTCTTC.

At least ten counts were recorded for this clonotype. The chain joins TRBV6-5 to TRBJ1-4; no definite D call. CDR1 and CDR2 from the germline V gene are MNHEY and SVGAGI. The CDR3 has 15 residues. V was clipped by 0 bases and J by 4 bases, with 9 bases between them. This CDR3 reads CASSYSPGSNEKLFF. In DNA form, the CDR3 reads TGTGCCAGCAGTTACTCGCCGGGAAGTAATGAAAAACTGTTTTTT.

Note on this clonotype: This may be a read error, as it is one base from a much larger clone. The chain employs TRBV11-3 and TRBJ2-7, with D unclear. CDR3 length: 11 residues. The germline V gene encodes CDR1 SGHNT and CDR2 YENEEA. The CDR3 is CASSPPYEQCF. For the CDR3, the DNA is TGTGCCAGCAGCCCTCCATACGAGCAGTGCTTC.

V and J are TRBV4-2 and TRBJ2-1; TRBD2 aligns across 9 bases. The V and J ends lost 0 bases and 2 bases, in that order; junction bases with no gene match: 11. CDR1 and CDR2 from the germline V gene are LGHNA and YNFKEQ. The CDR3 covers 19 residues. The CDR3: CASSQDSPGGRETYNEQFF. In nucleotides, the CDR3 is TGTGCCAGCAGCCAAGATTCCCCTGGCGGGAGGGAAACCTACAATGAGCAGTTCTTC.

In its sample, this clonotype was seen a few times. The gene calls are TRBV4-3 and TRBJ2-5, with 7 bases aligning to TRBD2. The CDR3 has 17 residues. CDR1 is LGHNA and CDR2 is YSLEER in the germline V gene. J gave up 4 bases and V 2 bases, and 13 bases lay outside the gene matches. The CDR3 coding sequence is TGCGCCAGCAGCCAAACCCTGGCGGGAGTAAGGGGAGAGACCCAGTACTTC. It is translated as CASSQTLAGVRGETQYF.

This clonotype was picked up many times. The J gene is TRBJ2-1, the V gene TRBV3-1, with TRBD2 matching over 13 bases. CDR3 length: 15 amino acids. The V gene's germline CDR1 is LGHDT and CDR2 YNNKEL (reference sequence). Trimming took 4 bases from V and 8 from J; bases not matched to a gene: 5. The chain's CDR3 is CASSRGTSGTYEQFF. In DNA, the CDR3 is TGTGCCAGCAGCCGCGGGACTAGCGGGACTTATGAGCAGTTCTTC.

This clonotype was recorded at least ten times. The chain joins TRBV12-3 or TRBV12-4 to TRBJ2-1; a possible D gene is TRBD1 (5 bases). V dropped 7 bases and J dropped 9 bases, with 10 bases sitting between them. CDR3 length: 11 amino acids. The CDR3 coding sequence is TGTGCCAGCATTTCAAGGGGTGAGCAGTTCTTC. Amino acid sequence: CASISRGEQFF.

This clonotype was observed many times. The rearrangement uses TRBV20-1 and TRBJ2-5, with D perhaps matching TRBD2 (5 bases). CDR1 and CDR2 (germline): DFQATT, SNEGSKA (reference sequence). CDR3 length: 13 amino acids. V was clipped by 0 bases and J by 7 bases, with 12 bases between them. The CDR3 sequence: CSARDWRLRTQYF. The CDR3 nucleotides read TGCAGTGCTAGAGATTGGAGGTTGCGGACCCAGTACTTC.

CDR3 sequence reads: CASSLPRGLSPLHF. Here the CDR3 DNA reads TGTGCCAGCAGCTTGCCGAGGGGGCTATCACCCCTCCACTTT. V is TRBV7-2 and J is TRBJ1-6; the match to TRBD1 covers 7 bases. The trim removed 3 bases at V and 10 bases at J, leaving 6 bases unmatched. Germline assignment: CDR1 SGHTA and CDR2 FQGNSA. CDR3 size: 14 residues.

Many counts were recorded for this clonotype. The chain recombines TRBV7-9 with TRBJ2-3, with 7 positions matching TRBD1. The V segment lost 1 base and the J segment 1 base; nucleotides outside the gene matches: 5. In germline, CDR1 is SEHNR, CDR2 FQNEAQ (reference sequence). The CDR3 spans 16 residues. In DNA, the CDR3 is TGTGCCAGCAGCTTAGGGGACAGATTTCGCACAGATACGCAGTATTTT. It translates to CASSLGDRFRTDTQYF.

The chain joins TRBV11-2 to TRBJ2-7; 9 bases agree with TRBD1. V was clipped by 4 bases and J by 5 bases; unmatched bases: 6. CDR1 and CDR2 (germline): SGHAT, FQNNGV. This CDR3 contains 14 residues. For the CDR3, the DNA is TGTGCCAGCAGCTCTTACAGGGGGCAAAACGAGCAGTACTTC. It codes for CASSSYRGQNEQYF.

In its sample, this clonotype was seen many times. This chain uses TRBV6-2 or TRBV6-3 with TRBJ1-5, with 10 bases identical to TRBD1. V lost 2 bases to trimming and J lost 0 bases; unmatched junction nucleotides: 7. Germline assignment: CDR1 MNHEY and CDR2 SVGEGT. This CDR3 is built from 18 residues. DNA for the CDR3: TGTGCCAGCAGTTACCGGGACAGGGGATACTCTAGCAATCAGCCCCAGCATTTT. It encodes CASSYRDRGYSSNQPQHF.

The sample holds many counts of this clonotype. The V gene is TRBV6-5, the J gene TRBJ1-2; D is possibly TRBD1 (6 bases). This CDR3 is built from 14 residues. The V and J ends lost 0 bases and 8 bases respectively, with 13 bases between them. The germline gives CDR1 MNHEY, CDR2 SVGAGI. The CDR3 DNA reads as TGTGCCAGCAGTTACTCGGTAACAGGGAGCGGCTACACCTTC. As protein: CASSYSVTGSGYTF.

This clonotype was observed at least ten times. J is TRBJ1-1 and V is TRBV7-9, with D possibly matching TRBD1 (6 bases). The CDR3 has 15 residues. Trimming pared 0 bases from V and 4 bases from J, leaving 12 bases between. Germline loops: CDR1 SEHNR, CDR2 FQNEAQ (reference sequence). The CDR3 nucleotides read TGTGCCAGCAGCTTAGCCCTCGGGACACGCACTGAAGCTTTCTTT. The encoded protein is CASSLALGTRTEAFF.

There are a few counts of this clonotype. V gene TRBV7-3 combines with J gene TRBJ2-1; 8 positions match TRBD2. After removal of 2 bases from V and 6 bases from J, the junction contained 6 bases not matched to a gene. Per the germline V gene, CDR1 is SGHTA and CDR2 is FQGTGA. This CDR3 is built from 15 residues. The CDR3 region is CASSLRRGASNEQFF. DNA for the CDR3: TGTGCCAGCAGCTTACGGCGGGGGGCCTCCAATGAGCAGTTCTTC. Based on the CDR3 plus reference TRBV7-3 and TRBJ2-1, the full variable domain is GAGVSQTPSNKVTEKGKYVELRCDPISGHTALYWYRQSLGQGPEFLIYFQGTGAADDSGLPNDRFFAVRPEGSVSTLKIQRTERGDSAVYLCASSLRRGASNEQFFGPGTRLTVL.

This clonotype has at least ten counts. The chain uses TRBV20-1 and TRBJ2-5, with unresolved D. Germline V gene data show CDR1 as DFQATT and CDR2 as SNEGSKA (reference sequence). The CDR3 totals 11 residues. The CDR3 loop is CSKELRETQYF. In DNA, the CDR3 is TGCAGCAAGGAGTTGAGAGAGACCCAGTACTTC.

This clonotype came up many times. The J gene is TRBJ2-7, the V gene TRBV7-3; TRBD1 is a possible D gene (7 bases). The germline V and J ends were trimmed by 1 base and 2 bases, with 12 bases remaining between them. This CDR3 is built from 15 residues. CDR1 SGHTA and CDR2 FQGTGA come from the germline V gene. The CDR3 reads CASSLNPGGTYEQYF. CDR3 nucleotides: TGTGCCAGCAGCTTAAATCCAGGGGGGACCTACGAGCAGTACTTC.

This clonotype was picked up many times. V usage is TRBV12-3 or TRBV12-4 and J usage is TRBJ2-3; D not resolved. V gave up 7 bases and J gave up 11 bases, with 13 bases separating them. The CDR3 extends over 11 amino acids. The CDR3 sequence is CASKDGVQQYF. The CDR3 coding sequence is TGTGCCAGCAAGGATGGAGTTCAGCAGTATTTT.

This clonotype has at least ten counts. The chain has TRBV29-1 and TRBJ2-5, with TRBD1 matching over 7 bases. The CDR3 loop spans 14 amino acids. The V and J ends lost 0 bases and 5 bases, in that order; junction bases with no gene match: 6. Looked up from germline, CDR1 is SQVTM and CDR2 is ANQGSEA. CDR3 residues: CSVEERQGAETQYF. CDR3 sequence (DNA): TGCAGCGTTGAAGAAAGACAGGGTGCGGAGACCCAGTACTTC.